Below, one T cell receptor (beta chain) is given with its context. What it recognizes is unknown. These data are taken from a study of cytomegalovirus exposure and HLA in healthy donors. Study results and limitations: In vitro experiments confirmed that three CMV-associated chains were specific for CMV antigens. Associated with HLA alleles at 0.05 false discovery rate in a later analysis were some 18,000 TCR beta sequences. A previous analysis found most TCR beta V segments productive roughly 87% or roughly 30% of the time.

The germline gives CDR1 SGHNT, CDR2 YENEEA. V shed 0 bases and J shed 4 bases, with 6 bases lying between them. This CDR3 has 13 residues. It was with 60 Vbeta and 13 Jbeta primers that the PCR ran. Clones were read by immunoSEQ multiplex PCR, and TCRdb kept only the in-frame ones, dropping some. The sample records about 140,000 clones, roughly four fifths being singletons. The gene calls are TRBV11-3 and TRBJ1-1; no clear D. The source material was PBMCs. The TCR sequence derives from a woman in her fifties or sixties in good health and CMV-seronegative. CDR3 amino acids: CASSLDWSTEAFF. The DNA for the CDR3 is TGTGCCAGCAGCTTAGACTGGAGCACTGAAGCTTTCTTT.